This T cell receptor (beta chain) was captured in a study of blood T cells in healthy people across ages. For the study at large: About one barcoded beta molecule per two T cells came from capture by template switching. Study observations and caveats: Investigators treated diversity estimates from one million T cells as underestimates.

PCR was performed a second time for roughly 6 to 12 cycles using a sample-barcoded 5' primer and a J-beta primer mix. Each CDR3 protein is one row after TCRdb ran MiXCR on the 5' RACE reads. There are 600,000 to 900,000 distinct CDR3 sequences in the sample; around 25% occur only once, and 3% lies in the top ten. This clonotype was observed a handful of times. The antigen is unknown. These data were likewise used in another study, on T cells of mothers and their children. This second report adds: The study recruited a few healthy Caucasian mothers and their six children as donors. When the second PCR was run, its M1S primer added sample barcodes and 2-4 random nucleotides.

This TCR came from a boy aged 10-17 years in good health. Sequenced material: blood.

This chain's CDR3 is CASSDRVQGRVGANVLTF. The DNA of the CDR3 is TGCGCCAGCAGCGACAGAGTACAGGGTAGGGTTGGGGCCAACGTCCTGACTTTC. This chain connects TRBV5-1 to TRBJ2-6, with D perhaps matching TRBD1 (6 bases). V gave up 4 bases and J gave up 3 bases, with 20 bases separating them. Germline lookup yields CDR1 SGHRS and CDR2 YFSETQ. The CDR3 consists of 18 residues. Drawing the rest from reference TRBV5-1 and TRBJ2-6, the complete variable domain is KAGVTQTPRYLIKTRGQQVTLSCSPISGHRSVSWYQQTPGQGLQFLFEYFSETQRNKGNFPGRFSGRQFSNSRSEMNVSTLELGDSALYLCASSDRVQGRVGANVLTFGAGSRLTVL.